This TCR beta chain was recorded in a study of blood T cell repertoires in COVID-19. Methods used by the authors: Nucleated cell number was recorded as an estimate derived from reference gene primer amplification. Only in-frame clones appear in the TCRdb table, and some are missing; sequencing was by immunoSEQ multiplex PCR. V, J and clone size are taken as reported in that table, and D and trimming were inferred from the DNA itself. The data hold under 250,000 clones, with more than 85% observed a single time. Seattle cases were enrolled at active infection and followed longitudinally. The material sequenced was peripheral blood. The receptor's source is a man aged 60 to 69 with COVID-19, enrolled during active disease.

CDR3 DNA sequence: TGTGCCAGCAGTTCATCGACAGGGTCCGGCTACACCTTC. Translating gives CASSSSTGSGYTF. This chain uses TRBV12-3 or TRBV12-4 with TRBJ1-2; 7 bases fit TRBD1. J gave up 8 bases and V 4 bases, and 7 bases lay outside the gene matches. CDR3 length: 13 residues.